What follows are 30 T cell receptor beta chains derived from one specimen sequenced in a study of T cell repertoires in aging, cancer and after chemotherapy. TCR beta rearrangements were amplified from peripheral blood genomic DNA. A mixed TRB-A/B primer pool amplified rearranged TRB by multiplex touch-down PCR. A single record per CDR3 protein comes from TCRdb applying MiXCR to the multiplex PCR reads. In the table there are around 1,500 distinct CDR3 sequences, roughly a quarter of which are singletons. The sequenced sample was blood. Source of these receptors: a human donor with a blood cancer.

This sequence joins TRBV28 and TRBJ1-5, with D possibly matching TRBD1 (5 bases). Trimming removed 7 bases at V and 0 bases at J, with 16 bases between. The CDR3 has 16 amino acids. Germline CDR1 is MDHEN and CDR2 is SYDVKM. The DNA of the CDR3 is TGTGCCAGCAAAACTTGGGGGGGGAATAGCAATCAGCCCCAGCATTTT. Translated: CASKTWGGNSNQPQHF.

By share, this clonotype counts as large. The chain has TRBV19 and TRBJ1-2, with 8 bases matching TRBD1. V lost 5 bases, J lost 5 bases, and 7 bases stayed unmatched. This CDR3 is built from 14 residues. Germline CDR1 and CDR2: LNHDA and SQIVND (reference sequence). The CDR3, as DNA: TGTGCCAGTAGTCCTGGACAGGGACCGTATGGCTACACCTTC. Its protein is CASSPGQGPYGYTF.

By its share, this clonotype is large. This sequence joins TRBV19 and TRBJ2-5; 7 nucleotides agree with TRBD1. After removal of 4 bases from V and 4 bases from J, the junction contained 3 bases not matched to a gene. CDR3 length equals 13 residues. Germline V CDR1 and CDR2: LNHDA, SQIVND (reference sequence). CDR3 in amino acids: CASSTTGAETQYF. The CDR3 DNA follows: TGTGCCAGTAGTACTACAGGGGCAGAGACCCAGTACTTC.

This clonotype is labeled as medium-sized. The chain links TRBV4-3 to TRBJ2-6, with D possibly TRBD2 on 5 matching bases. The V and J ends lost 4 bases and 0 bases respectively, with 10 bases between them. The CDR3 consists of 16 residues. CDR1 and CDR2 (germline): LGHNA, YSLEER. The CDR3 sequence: CASSPSGSSGANVLTF. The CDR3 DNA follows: TGCGCCAGCAGCCCCTCGGGGAGCTCTGGGGCCAACGTCCTGACTTTC.

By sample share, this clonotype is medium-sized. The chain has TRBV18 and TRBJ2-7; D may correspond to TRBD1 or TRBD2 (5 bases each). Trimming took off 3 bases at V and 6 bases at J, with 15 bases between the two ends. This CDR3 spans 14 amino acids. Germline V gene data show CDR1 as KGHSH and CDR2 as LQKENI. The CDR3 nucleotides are TGTGCCAGCTCACCCAACAGGAGGTTAGGCGAGCAGTACGTC. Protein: CASSPNRRLGEQYV.

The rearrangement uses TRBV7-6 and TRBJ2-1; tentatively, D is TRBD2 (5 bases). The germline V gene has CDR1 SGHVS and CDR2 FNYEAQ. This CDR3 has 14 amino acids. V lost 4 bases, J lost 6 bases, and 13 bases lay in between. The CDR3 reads CASSSFRGINEQFF. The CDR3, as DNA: TGTGCCAGCAGCTCCTTCAGAGGGATCAATGAGCAGTTCTTC.

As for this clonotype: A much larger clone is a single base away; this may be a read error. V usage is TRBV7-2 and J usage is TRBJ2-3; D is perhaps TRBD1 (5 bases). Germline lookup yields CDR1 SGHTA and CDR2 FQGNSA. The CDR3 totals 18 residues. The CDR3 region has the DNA TGTGCCAGCAGCTTAGGGGCAGGGCGTTGGGATCGCACAAATACGCAGTATTTT. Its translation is CASSLGAGRWDRTNTQYF.

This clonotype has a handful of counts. CDR3 sequence: CSARADSGHQPQHF. CDR3 in DNA: TGCAGTGCTAGAGCCGACAGCGGCCATCAGCCCCAGCATTTT. V and J are TRBV20-1 and TRBJ1-5; D may be TRBD1 (5 bases). V gave up 1 base and J gave up 5 bases, with 12 bases separating them. This CDR3 has 14 amino acids. Germline loops: CDR1 DFQATT, CDR2 SNEGSKA (reference sequence).

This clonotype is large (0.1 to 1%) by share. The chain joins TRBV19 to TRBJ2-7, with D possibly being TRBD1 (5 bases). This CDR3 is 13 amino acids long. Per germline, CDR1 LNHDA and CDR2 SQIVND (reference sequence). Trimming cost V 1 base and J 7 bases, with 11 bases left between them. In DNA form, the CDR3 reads TGTGCCAGTAGTATAGGTACAGGTTCTGAGCAGTACGTC. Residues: CASSIGTGSEQYV.

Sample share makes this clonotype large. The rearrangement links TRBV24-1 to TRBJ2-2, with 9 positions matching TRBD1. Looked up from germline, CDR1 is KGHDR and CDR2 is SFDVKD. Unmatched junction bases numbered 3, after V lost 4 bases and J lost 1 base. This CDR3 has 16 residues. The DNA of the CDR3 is TGTGCCACCAGTGACAAGGACAGGGGGAACACCGGGGAGCTGTTTTTT. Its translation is CATSDKDRGNTGELFF.

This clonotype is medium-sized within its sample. The CDR3 nucleotides are TGCAGTGCTAGAGGCGGGACCCAAGAGACCCAGTACTTC. Translation: CSARGGTQETQYF. The chain recombines TRBV20-1 with TRBJ2-5; D possibly corresponds to TRBD2 (6 bases). Trimming shortened V by 1 base and J by 1 base, and 7 bases separated the two germline ends. This CDR3 spans 13 amino acids. The V gene's germline CDR1 is DFQATT and CDR2 SNEGSKA (reference sequence).

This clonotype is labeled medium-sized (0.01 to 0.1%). CDR3 in amino acids: CASSSSRGGSGELFF. The CDR3, as DNA: TGTGCCAGCAGTTCAAGCCGTGGGGGGTCCGGGGAGCTGTTTTTT. The J gene is TRBJ2-2, the V gene TRBV12-3 or TRBV12-4; a possible D gene is TRBD2 (6 bases). This CDR3 has 15 amino acids. V was clipped by 4 bases and J by 6 bases, with 15 bases between them.

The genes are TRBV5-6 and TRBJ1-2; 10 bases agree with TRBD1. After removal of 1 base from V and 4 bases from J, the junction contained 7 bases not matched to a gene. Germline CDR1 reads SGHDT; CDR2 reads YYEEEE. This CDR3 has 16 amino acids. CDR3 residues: CASSLSGTGVGYGYTF. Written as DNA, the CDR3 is TGTGCCAGCAGCTTGTCCGGGACAGGGGTCGGCTATGGCTACACCTTC.

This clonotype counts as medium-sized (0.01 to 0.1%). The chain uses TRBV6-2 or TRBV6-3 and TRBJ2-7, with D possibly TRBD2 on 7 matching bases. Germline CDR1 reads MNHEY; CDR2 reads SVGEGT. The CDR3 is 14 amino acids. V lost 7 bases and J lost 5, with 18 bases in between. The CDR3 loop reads CASTDGLEGDEQYF. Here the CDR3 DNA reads TGTGCCAGCACGGACGGACTAGAGGGGGACGAGCAGTACTTC.

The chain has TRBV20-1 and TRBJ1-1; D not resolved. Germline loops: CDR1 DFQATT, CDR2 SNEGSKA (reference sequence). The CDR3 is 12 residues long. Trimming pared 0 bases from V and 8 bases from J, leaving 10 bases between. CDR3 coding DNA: TGCAGTGCTAGAGAGGGTCAAGACGAAGCTTTCTTT. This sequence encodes CSAREGQDEAFF.

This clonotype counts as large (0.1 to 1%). This chain's CDR3 is CASTYRTQGTDTQYF. CDR3 sequence (DNA): TGTGCCAGCACCTACAGGACCCAGGGCACAGATACGCAGTATTTT. The chain combines TRBV18 with TRBJ2-3; a weak D match, TRBD1 (5 bases). The CDR3 loop spans 15 amino acids. V lost 8 bases and J 1 base, leaving 16 bases between the germline ends. Germline CDR1 is KGHSH and CDR2 is LQKENI.

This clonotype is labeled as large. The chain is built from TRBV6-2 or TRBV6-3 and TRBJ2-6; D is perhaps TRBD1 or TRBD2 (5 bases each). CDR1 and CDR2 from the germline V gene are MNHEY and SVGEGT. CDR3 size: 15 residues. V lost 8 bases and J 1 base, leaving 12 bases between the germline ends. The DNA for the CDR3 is TGTGCCAGCGGGGGTTCCTTGTCTGGGGCCAACGTCCTGACTTTC. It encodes CASGGSLSGANVLTF.

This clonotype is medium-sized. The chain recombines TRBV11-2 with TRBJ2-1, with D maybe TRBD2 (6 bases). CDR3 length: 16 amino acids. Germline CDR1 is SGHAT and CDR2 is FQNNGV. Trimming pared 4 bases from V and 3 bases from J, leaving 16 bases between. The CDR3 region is CASSSIGAGSYNEQFF. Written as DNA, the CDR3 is TGTGCCAGCAGCTCAATAGGGGCGGGGAGCTACAATGAGCAGTTCTTC.

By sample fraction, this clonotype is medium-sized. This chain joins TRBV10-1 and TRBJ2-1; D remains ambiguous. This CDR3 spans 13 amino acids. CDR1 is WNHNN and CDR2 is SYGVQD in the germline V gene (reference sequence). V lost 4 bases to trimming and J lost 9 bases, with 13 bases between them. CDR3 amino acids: CASSGDPIGEQFF. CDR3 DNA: TGCGCCAGCAGTGGAGACCCAATTGGTGAGCAGTTCTTC.

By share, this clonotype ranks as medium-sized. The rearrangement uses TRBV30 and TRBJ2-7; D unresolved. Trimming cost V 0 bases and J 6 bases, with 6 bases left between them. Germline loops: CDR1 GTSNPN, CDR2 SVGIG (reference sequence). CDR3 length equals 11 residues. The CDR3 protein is CAWSVSGEQYV. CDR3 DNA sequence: TGTGCCTGGAGTGTAAGTGGCGAGCAGTACGTC.

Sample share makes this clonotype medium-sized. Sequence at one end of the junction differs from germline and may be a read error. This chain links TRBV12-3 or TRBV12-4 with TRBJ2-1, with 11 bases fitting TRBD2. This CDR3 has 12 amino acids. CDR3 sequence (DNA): TGTGCCAGCAGTCTTTCGACTAGCGGGGTTTCCTTC. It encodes CASSLSTSGVSF.

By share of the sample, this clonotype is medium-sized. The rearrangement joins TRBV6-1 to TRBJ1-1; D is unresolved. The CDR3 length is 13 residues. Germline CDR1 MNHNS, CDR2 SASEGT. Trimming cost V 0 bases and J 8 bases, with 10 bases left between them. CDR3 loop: CASSEAVRSEAFF. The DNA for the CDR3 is TGTGCCAGCAGTGAAGCGGTAAGATCCGAAGCTTTCTTT.

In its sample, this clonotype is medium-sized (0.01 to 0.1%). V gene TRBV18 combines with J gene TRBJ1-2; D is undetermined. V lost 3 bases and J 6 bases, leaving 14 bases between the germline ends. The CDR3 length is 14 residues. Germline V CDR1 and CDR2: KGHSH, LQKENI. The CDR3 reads CASSPSLGGDGYTF. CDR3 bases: TGTGCCAGCTCACCGTCGTTAGGCGGTGATGGCTACACCTTC.

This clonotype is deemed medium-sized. CDR3: CASRRRGWGTDTQYF. The CDR3 DNA follows: TGTGCCAGCAGACGTCGGGGGTGGGGCACAGATACGCAGTATTTT. The rearrangement links TRBV6-2 or TRBV6-3 to TRBJ2-3; a possible D gene is TRBD2 (6 bases). Germline values: CDR1 MNHEY, CDR2 SVGEGT. The CDR3 is 15 amino acids. The V end was cut by 6 bases, the J end by 1 base, with 14 bases between.

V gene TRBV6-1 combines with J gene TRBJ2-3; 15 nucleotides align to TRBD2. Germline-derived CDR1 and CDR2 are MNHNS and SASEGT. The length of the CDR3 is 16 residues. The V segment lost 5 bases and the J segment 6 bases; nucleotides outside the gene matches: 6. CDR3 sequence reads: CASSSGLAGGGDTQYF. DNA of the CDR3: TGTGCCAGCAGTTCCGGACTAGCGGGGGGGGGGGATACGCAGTATTTT.

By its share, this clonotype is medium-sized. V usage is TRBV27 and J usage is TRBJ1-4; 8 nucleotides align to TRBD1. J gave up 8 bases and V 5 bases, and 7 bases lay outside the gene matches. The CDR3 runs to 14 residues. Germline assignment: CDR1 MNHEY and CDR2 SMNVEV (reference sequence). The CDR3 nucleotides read TGTGCCAGCAGTCTTAGGACAGGGCAGGAAAAACTGTTTTTT. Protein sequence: CASSLRTGQEKLFF.

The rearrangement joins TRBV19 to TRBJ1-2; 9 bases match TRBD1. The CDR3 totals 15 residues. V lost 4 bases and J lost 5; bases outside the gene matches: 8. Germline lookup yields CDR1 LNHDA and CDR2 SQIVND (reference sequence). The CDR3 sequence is CASSTAGQGPYGYTF. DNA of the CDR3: TGTGCCAGTAGTACTGCGGGACAGGGACCGTATGGCTACACCTTC.

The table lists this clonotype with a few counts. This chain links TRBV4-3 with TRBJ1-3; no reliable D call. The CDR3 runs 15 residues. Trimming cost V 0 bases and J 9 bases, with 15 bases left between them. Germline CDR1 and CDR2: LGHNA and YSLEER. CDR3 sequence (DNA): TGCGCCAGCAGCCAAGATAGCACACGACGATCCACCATATATTTT. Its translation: CASSQDSTRRSTIYF.

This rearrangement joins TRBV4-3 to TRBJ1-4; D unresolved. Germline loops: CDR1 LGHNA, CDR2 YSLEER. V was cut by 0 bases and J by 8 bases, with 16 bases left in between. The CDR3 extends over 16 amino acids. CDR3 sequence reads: CASSQEMRHLQEKLFF. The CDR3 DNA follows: TGCGCCAGCAGCCAAGAAATGCGGCATCTCCAAGAAAAACTGTTTTTT.

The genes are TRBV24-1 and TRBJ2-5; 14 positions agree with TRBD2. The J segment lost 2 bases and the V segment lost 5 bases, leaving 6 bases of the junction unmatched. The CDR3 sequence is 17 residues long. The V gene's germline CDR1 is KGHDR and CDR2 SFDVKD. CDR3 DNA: TGTGCCACCAGTGTCTCGAGGACTAGCGGGGGGCAAGAGACCCAGTACTTC. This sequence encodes CATSVSRTSGGQETQYF.